These 29 T cell receptor beta chains came from one sample sequenced in a study of blood T cell repertoires in COVID-19. Method: immunoSEQ multiplex PCR; TCRdb's copy keeps in-frame clones and lacks some. The sample lists roughly 440,000 clones, roughly 88% occurring once. The sequenced material came from peripheral blood. These receptors were taken from a woman in her 50s with COVID-19, enrolled during active disease.

V is TRBV4-2 and J is TRBJ2-3, with 7 bases lining up with TRBD2. Germline CDR1 and CDR2: LGHNA and YNFKEQ. V trimming: 3 bases; J trimming: 0 bases; junction bases outside the gene matches: 0. The CDR3 consists of 14 residues. CDR3 region: CASSQGGSTDTQYF. CDR3 DNA sequence: TGTGCCAGCAGCCAGGGGGGGAGCACAGATACGCAGTATTTT.

The chain has TRBV5-6 and TRBJ1-2; weak D call: TRBD1 (5 bases). Trimming took 0 bases from V and 5 from J, leaving 11 bases between them. The CDR3 spans 14 residues. CDR1 is SGHDT and CDR2 is YYEEEE in the germline V gene. The CDR3 bases are TGTGCCAGCAGCTTGGGAGCGGGGCGGTATGGCTACACCTTC. The encoded protein is CASSLGAGRYGYTF.

CDR3: CASSQILYRGASGANVLTF. DNA for the CDR3: TGTGCCAGCAGCCAGATACTATATCGAGGTGCCTCTGGGGCCAACGTCCTGACTTTC. The gene calls are TRBV3-1 (or the pseudogene TRBV3-2) and TRBJ2-6; D gene unclear. The ends were cut back, 3 bases at V and 0 bases at J, with 18 bases in the middle. This CDR3 contains 19 residues. Germline V CDR1 and CDR2: LGHDT, YNNKEL (reference sequence).

The genes are TRBV5-8 and TRBJ1-5, with a tentative D call TRBD1 (5 bases). CDR1 SGHTS and CDR2 YDEGEE come from the germline V gene. There are 13 residues in the CDR3. V was clipped by 8 bases and J by 1 base, with 10 bases between them. The CDR3 bases are TGTGCCAGTCCCAAGGGGAGCAATCAGCCCCAGCATTTT. Its protein is CASPKGSNQPQHF.

Comment on this clone: The same CDR3 is also encoded by other DNA sequences in this sample. This chain joins TRBV12-3 or TRBV12-4 and TRBJ1-2; the D is unclear. Trimming took 3 bases from V and 3 from J, leaving 8 bases between them. The CDR3 is 13 amino acids. Here the CDR3 DNA reads TGTGCCAGCAGTTTTCGCGGGGACTATGGCTACACCTTC. Translating gives CASSFRGDYGYTF.

DNA of the CDR3: TGTGCCAGCAGTTTCCCCCGACAGGAATCTAACTATGGCTACACCTTC. This translates into CASSFPRQESNYGYTF. The V call is TRBV28, the J call TRBJ1-2; perhaps TRBD1 as D (6 bases). Between the trimmed V and J ends, which lost 3 bases and 0 bases, there was a span of 14 bases. This CDR3 region has 16 residues. Germline CDR1 is MDHEN and CDR2 is SYDVKM.

The rearrangement uses TRBV6-5 and TRBJ1-2; D perhaps matches TRBD1 (5 bases). The CDR3 totals 14 residues. Germline CDR1 MNHEY, CDR2 SVGAGI. V gave up 7 bases and J gave up 1 base, with 13 bases separating them. For the CDR3, the DNA is TGTGCCAGCATCCCCGACAGACTTAACTATGGCTACACCTTC. It translates to CASIPDRLNYGYTF.

Only one count was recorded for this clone. The genes are TRBV30 and TRBJ1-1; possibly TRBD1 for D (6 bases). The CDR3 length is 13 residues. Germline V gene lookup returns CDR1 GTSNPN and CDR2 SVGIG (reference sequence). V was trimmed by 2 bases and J by 7 bases, leaving 14 bases between them. This CDR3 is CAWSKGGTSEAFF. In DNA, the CDR3 is TGTGCCTGGAGTAAGGGGGGGACCAGTGAAGCTTTCTTT. The complete variable domain, with remaining parts taken from reference TRBV30 and TRBJ1-1, reads SQTIHQWPATLVQPVGSPLSLECTVEGTSNPNLYWYRQAAGRGLQLLFYSVGIGQISSEVPQNLSASRPQDRQFILSSKKLLLSDSGFYLCAWSKGGTSEAFFGQGTRLTVV.

J is TRBJ2-2 and V is TRBV29-1; 8 positions agree with TRBD1. V was clipped by 7 bases and J by 4 bases; unmatched bases: 8. The CDR3 extends over 14 amino acids. Germline CDR1 and CDR2: SQVTM and ANQGSEA. In DNA form, the CDR3 reads TGCAGCGCAAGGGCAGGGGGCAGCACCGGGGAGCTGTTTTTT. The encoded protein is CSARAGGSTGELFF.

The V gene is TRBV5-6, the J gene TRBJ2-2; TRBD1 matches at 7 bases. Losses at the gene ends were 1 base for V and 4 bases for J; bases not matched to a gene: 4. Germline V gene data show CDR1 as SGHDT and CDR2 as YYEEEE. The CDR3 runs to 15 residues. CDR3: CASSLNRGGTGELFF. The DNA of the CDR3 is TGTGCCAGCAGCTTGAACAGGGGCGGCACCGGGGAGCTGTTTTTT.

This clone was detected a few times. V usage is TRBV6-6 and J usage is TRBJ1-5, with D possibly TRBD1 on 5 matching bases. There are 16 residues in the CDR3. V dropped 0 bases and J dropped 11 bases, with 20 bases sitting between them. The V gene's germline CDR1 is MNHNY and CDR2 SVGAGI (reference sequence). CDR3 protein: CASSYSGGNPTGAQHF. CDR3 DNA: TGTGCCAGCAGTTACTCGGGGGGAAATCCGACCGGGGCCCAGCATTTT.

V and J are TRBV12-3 or TRBV12-4 and TRBJ2-7; D is perhaps TRBD1 (5 bases). The CDR3 is 13 residues long. Trimming stripped 4 bases from V and 5 bases from J, with 12 bases between. This chain's CDR3 is CASSSPIGDEQYF. The DNA for the CDR3 is TGTGCCAGCAGTTCCCCGATAGGGGACGAGCAGTACTTC.

There are a few counts of this clone. The chain is built from TRBV7-9 and TRBJ2-2; TRBD2 is a possible D gene (6 bases). V lost 4 bases, J lost 2 bases, and 14 bases lay in between. CDR1 is SEHNR and CDR2 is FQNEAQ in the germline V gene (reference sequence). The CDR3 sequence is 16 residues long. In nucleotides, the CDR3 is TGTGCCAGCAGCTCCACTAGCCTCGCTAACACCGGGGAGCTGTTTTTT. Amino acids: CASSSTSLANTGELFF.

The rearrangement joins TRBV4-2 to TRBJ1-4; 7 nucleotides align to TRBD1. The CDR3 is 16 amino acids. Germline V gene sequence: CDR1 LGHNA, CDR2 YNFKEQ. With V trimmed by 0 bases and J by 4 bases, 5 bases remained unmatched. Here the CDR3 reads CASSQEPGQFNEKLFF. The DNA for the CDR3 is TGTGCCAGCAGCCAAGAGCCGGGACAGTTTAATGAAAAACTGTTTTTT.

The V and J genes are TRBV5-4 and TRBJ1-2, with TRBD1 matching 7 bases. This CDR3 region has 14 residues. Germline-derived CDR1 and CDR2 are SGHNT and YYREEE (reference sequence). Trimming removed 6 bases from V and 0 bases from J; junction bases left unmatched: 5. The CDR3 is CASTRDRTNYGYTF. For the CDR3, the DNA is TGTGCCAGCACCCGGGACAGAACTAACTATGGCTACACCTTC.

This chain joins TRBV7-2 and TRBJ1-5; D ambiguous. With 3 bases removed from V and 4 bases from J, the gap between germline ends came to 7 bases. Germline V CDR1 and CDR2: SGHTA, FQGNSA. The CDR3 has 13 residues. In DNA, the CDR3 is TGTGCCAGCAGCTTGGCCCCGAATCAGCCCCAGCATTTT. This codes for CASSLAPNQPQHF. Complete variable domain (other parts from reference TRBV7-2 and TRBJ1-5): GAGVSQSPSNKVTEKGKDVELRCDPISGHTALYWYRQSLGQGLEFLIYFQGNSAPDKSGLPSDRFSAERTGGSVSTLTIQRTQQEDSAVYLCASSLAPNQPQHFGDGTRLSIL.

V and J are TRBV5-1 and TRBJ2-2, with D unclear. Germline CDR1 reads SGHRS; CDR2 reads YFSETQ. The V end was cut by 5 bases, the J end by 6 bases, with 5 bases between. The CDR3 length is 11 residues. The DNA for the CDR3 is TGCGCCAGCAGGGGCCCCGGGGAGCTGTTTTTT. This translates into CASRGPGELFF.

The chain links TRBV5-1 to TRBJ2-3; 7 bases are a match to TRBD2. This CDR3 has 15 amino acids. V shed 4 bases, J shed 6 bases, and the junction held 11 bases outside the gene matches. Per germline, CDR1 SGHRS and CDR2 YFSETQ. CDR3 sequence reads: CASSLPSGAEDTQYF. CDR3 bases: TGCGCCAGCAGCCTTCCTAGCGGTGCAGAGGATACGCAGTATTTT. Looking up the rest from reference TRBV5-1 and TRBJ2-3 gives the full variable domain: KAGVTQTPRYLIKTRGQQVTLSCSPISGHRSVSWYQQTPGQGLQFLFEYFSETQRNKGNFPGRFSGRQFSNSRSEMNVSTLELGDSALYLCASSLPSGAEDTQYFGPGTRLTVL.

The chain is built from TRBV2 and TRBJ1-5, with D hard to call. With 3 bases removed from V and 3 bases from J, the gap between germline ends came to 6 bases. This CDR3 contains 13 residues. Per the germline V gene, CDR1 is SNHLY and CDR2 is FYNNEI. This chain's CDR3 is CASSEESNQPQHF. The CDR3 nucleotides are TGTGCCAGCAGTGAGGAGTCCAATCAGCCCCAGCATTTT. Complete variable domain (other parts from reference TRBV2 and TRBJ1-5): EPEVTQTPSHQVTQMGQEVILRCVPISNHLYFYWYRQILGQKVEFLVSFYNNEISEKSEIFDDQFSVERPDGSNFTLKIRSTKLEDSAMYFCASSEESNQPQHFGDGTRLSIL.

This clone was observed once. The CDR3, as DNA: TGTGCCAGTAGTTCACAGGAGTTGGAGACCCAGTACTTC. It specifies CASSSQELETQYF. This rearrangement joins TRBV19 to TRBJ2-5; possible D gene TRBD1, 5 bases. The V end lost 5 bases, the J end lost 5 bases, and 12 bases lay between the germline ends. Per germline, CDR1 LNHDA and CDR2 SQIVND (reference sequence). The CDR3 loop spans 13 amino acids.

The chain recombines TRBV4-1 with TRBJ2-7; 9 bases are a match to TRBD2. The germline gives CDR1 MGHRA, CDR2 YSYEKL. CDR3 length: 19 residues. V was pared by 1 base and J by 4 bases, with 17 bases of the junction left unmatched. DNA for the CDR3: TGCGCCAGCAGCCAAGGCCACGTCCTTCGGCGGGGGGGCCTGTACGAGCAGTACTTC. The encoded protein is CASSQGHVLRRGGLYEQYF.

V usage is TRBV5-4 and J usage is TRBJ2-1, with a weak D call TRBD2 (6 bases). This CDR3 is 15 amino acids long. Trimming removed 2 bases at V and 6 bases at J, with 15 bases between. From germline, CDR1 is SGHNT and CDR2 YYREEE (reference sequence). This chain's CDR3 is CASSLSAGSFNEQFF. Here the CDR3 DNA reads TGTGCCAGCAGCTTAAGTGCCGGGAGCTTCAATGAGCAGTTCTTC.

The chain has TRBV3-1 (or the pseudogene TRBV3-2) and TRBJ2-5; weak D call: TRBD2 (5 bases). The V end lost 2 bases, the J end lost 10 bases, and 20 bases lay between the germline ends. The CDR3 length is 15 residues. Germline CDR1 LGHDT, CDR2 YNNKEL (reference sequence). The CDR3 DNA is TGTGCCAGCAGCCAAAGGAGGACCGGACCCGAGGGCCAGTACTTC. Translation gives CASSQRRTGPEGQYF.

The genes are TRBV15 and TRBJ2-3; 14 bases map to TRBD2. Looked up from germline, CDR1 is LNHNV and CDR2 is YYDKDF (reference sequence). The CDR3 is 17 residues long. After removal of 11 bases from V and 2 bases from J, the junction contained 12 bases not matched to a gene. This CDR3 is CAASPGTSGGTTDTQYF. The DNA for the CDR3 is TGTGCCGCCTCCCCCGGGACTAGCGGGGGAACCACAGATACGCAGTATTTT.

The gene calls are TRBV19 and TRBJ1-4; 7 nucleotides match TRBD1. V lost 5 bases and J lost 2; bases outside the gene matches: 5. The CDR3 has 15 amino acids. CDR1 is LNHDA and CDR2 is SQIVND in the germline V gene (reference sequence). The CDR3 DNA sequence: TGTGCCAGTAGTGGACGAGGGGGCACTAATGAAAAACTGTTTTTT. This sequence encodes CASSGRGGTNEKLFF.

The J gene is TRBJ1-1, the V gene TRBV5-6; no definite D call. Germline V gene lookup returns CDR1 SGHDT and CDR2 YYEEEE. This CDR3 is built from 14 residues. V shed 2 bases and J shed 1 base, with 9 bases lying between them. CDR3 loop: CASSFVARNTEAFF. CDR3 nucleotides: TGTGCCAGCAGCTTCGTTGCCAGGAACACTGAAGCTTTCTTT.

The V gene is TRBV5-4, the J gene TRBJ2-1, with 7 bases matching TRBD2. V lost 3 bases, J lost 6 bases, and 6 bases stayed unmatched. The germline CDR1 and CDR2 sequences are SGHNT and YYREEE (reference sequence). This CDR3 region has 14 residues. This CDR3 reads CASSWGGGSNEQFF. The DNA of the CDR3 is TGTGCCAGCAGCTGGGGGGGAGGCAGCAATGAGCAGTTCTTC.

The chain joins TRBV19 to TRBJ1-5; D is perhaps TRBD1 (5 bases). In germline, CDR1 is LNHDA, CDR2 SQIVND (reference sequence). The V end lost 4 bases, the J end lost 0 bases, and 13 bases lay between the germline ends. The length of the CDR3 is 16 residues. This chain's CDR3 is CASSTPTVNSNQPQHF. The DNA for the CDR3 is TGTGCCAGTAGTACCCCGACAGTTAATAGCAATCAGCCCCAGCATTTT.

This clone was counted only a few times. The genes are TRBV19 and TRBJ1-4; 9 nucleotides line up with TRBD1. The germline V gene encodes CDR1 LNHDA and CDR2 SQIVND (reference sequence). The ends lost 4 bases at V and 4 bases at J; junction bases unmatched: 1. The CDR3 is 14 residues long. This chain's CDR3 is CASSRDRDNEKLFF. DNA for the CDR3: TGTGCCAGTAGTAGGGACAGGGATAATGAAAAACTGTTTTTT.